The rows below give T cell receptor beta chains drawn from one sample of a study of cytomegalovirus exposure and HLA in healthy donors. The assay was immunoSEQ multiplex PCR, and TCRdb's table has in-frame clones only and misses some. This table holds more than 80,000 clones, 76% found once. Sequenced input: PBMCs. The receptors come from a woman aged 55-69 years in good health and CMV-seropositive. CDR3s include the opening cysteine and the closing phenylalanine or tryptophan. Fields, in order: CDR3 protein, CDR3 DNA, J gene, D gene, clone size, V gene. A D gene is named only where the DNA matches it firmly. Expanded clones get a size class; other rows say once, few or many, or leave the size out.

cdr3_aa: CASSLDSLITNYGYTF
cdr3_nt: TGTGCCAGCAGCTTAGACAGCCTCATAACTAACTATGGCTACACCTTC
j_call: TRBJ1-2
d_call: .
clone_size: few
v_call: TRBV7-9

cdr3_aa: CASSPPGKNIQYF
cdr3_nt: TGTGCCAGCAGCCCCCCCGGCAAAAACATTCAGTACTTC
j_call: TRBJ2-4
d_call: .
clone_size: .
v_call: TRBV7-9

cdr3_aa: CASSDSLTYEQYF
cdr3_nt: TGTGCCAGCAGTGATTCCCTTACCTACGAGCAGTACTTC
j_call: TRBJ2-7
d_call: .
clone_size: once
v_call: TRBV6-4

cdr3_aa: CASSPPLAGGFSYNEQFF
cdr3_nt: TGTGCCAGCAGCCCGCCACTAGCGGGAGGCTTTTCCTACAATGAGCAGTTCTTC
j_call: TRBJ2-1
d_call: TRBD2
clone_size: .
v_call: TRBV11-2

cdr3_aa: CASSVEPGNRGSGNTIYF
cdr3_nt: TGTGCCAGCAGCGTAGAGCCAGGAAATAGGGGCTCTGGAAACACCATATATTTT
j_call: TRBJ1-3
d_call: .
clone_size: .
v_call: TRBV9

cdr3_aa: CATSRDPGVYGYTF
cdr3_nt: TGTGCCACCAGCAGAGATCCAGGGGTCTATGGCTACACCTTC
j_call: TRBJ1-2
d_call: .
clone_size: .
v_call: TRBV15

cdr3_aa: CASSTTTGPEPQHF
cdr3_nt: TGTGCCAGTAGTACCACGACAGGGCCCGAACCCCAGCATTTT
j_call: TRBJ1-5
d_call: TRBD1
clone_size: .
v_call: TRBV19

cdr3_aa: CASSRTGGEAKNIQYF
cdr3_nt: TGTGCCAGCAGCAGGACAGGGGGCGAAGCCAAAAACATTCAGTACTTC
j_call: TRBJ2-4
d_call: TRBD1
clone_size: .
v_call: TRBV5-5

cdr3_aa: CASSVVGTSLREQYF
cdr3_nt: TGTGCCAGCAGCGTAGTCGGGACTAGCTTGCGCGAGCAGTACTTC
j_call: TRBJ2-7
d_call: TRBD2
clone_size: .
v_call: TRBV9

cdr3_aa: CASSSGSFGGYTF
cdr3_nt: TGTGCCAGCAGTTCCGGGTCCTTCGGAGGCTACACCTTC
j_call: TRBJ1-2
d_call: .
clone_size: .
v_call: TRBV27